This TCR beta chain was captured by sequencing in a study of blood T cell repertoires in COVID-19. From germline, CDR1 is SGHTA and CDR2 FQGTGA. The CDR3 is 13 amino acids. A note on this clone: One junction end disagrees with the germline gene, perhaps due to a read error.

Repertoires were generated with immunoSEQ multiplex PCR, while TCRdb's copy carries only in-frame clones and drops some. The sample lists about 160,000 clones, more than 70% occurring once. This TCR came from a man between 35 and 55 years old who had recovered from COVID-19. The gene calls are TRBV7-3 and TRBJ2-1, with D maybe TRBD2 (5 bases). Sequencing used PBMCs or T cells enriched from blood (not recorded which). In DNA, the CDR3 is TGTGCCAGCAGCGTAACTAGCTACAATGAGCAGTTCTTC. Encoded protein: CASSVTSYNEQFF. The full variable domain, completed using reference TRBV7-3 and TRBJ2-1, is GAGVSQTPSNKVTEKGKYVELRCDPISGHTALYWYRQSLGQGPEFLIYFQGTGAADDSGLPNDRFFAVRPEGSVSTLKIQRTERGDSAVYLCASSVTSYNEQFFGPGTRLTVL.